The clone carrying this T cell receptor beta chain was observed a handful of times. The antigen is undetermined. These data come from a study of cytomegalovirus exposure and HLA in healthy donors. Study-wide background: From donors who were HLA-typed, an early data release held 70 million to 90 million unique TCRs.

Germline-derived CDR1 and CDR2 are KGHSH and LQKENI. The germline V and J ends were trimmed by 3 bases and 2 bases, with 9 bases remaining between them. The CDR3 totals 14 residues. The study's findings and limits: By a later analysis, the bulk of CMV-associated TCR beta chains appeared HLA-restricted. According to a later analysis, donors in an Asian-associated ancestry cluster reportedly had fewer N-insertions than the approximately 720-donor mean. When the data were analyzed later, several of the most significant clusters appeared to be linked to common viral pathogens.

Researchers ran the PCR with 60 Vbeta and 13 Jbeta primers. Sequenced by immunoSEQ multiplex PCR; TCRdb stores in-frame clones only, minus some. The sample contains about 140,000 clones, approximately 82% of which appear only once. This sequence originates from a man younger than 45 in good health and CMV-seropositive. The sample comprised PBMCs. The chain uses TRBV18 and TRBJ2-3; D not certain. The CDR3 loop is CASSPAVLTDTQYF. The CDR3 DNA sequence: TGTGCCAGCTCACCGGCGGTCCTCACAGATACGCAGTATTTT.